The present entry profiles one T cell receptor (beta chain) with its context. Its antigen is currently unknown. The sample comes from a study of blood T cells in healthy people across ages. Regarding the study as a whole: Relative to aged donors, long-lived donors carried more naive CD4+ cells and displayed higher diversity. Roughly linearly, TCR beta diversity per million T cells fell as age increased.

Next came a second PCR, run for about 7 to 12 cycles, which used a sample-barcoded 5' primer along with a J-beta primer mix. TCRdb re-analysed the 5' RACE reads in MiXCR, keeping a single row per CDR3 protein. This table holds about 800,000 distinct CDR3 sequences, 25% found once. Germline loops: CDR1 MNHEY, CDR2 SVGAGI. The CDR3 extends over 14 amino acids. The J segment lost 7 bases and the V segment lost 6 bases, leaving 9 bases of the junction unmatched. This sample was shared with a second study, whose subject was T cells of mothers and their children.

Material for sequencing was blood. The rearrangement joins TRBV6-5 to TRBJ1-2, with TRBD1 matching over 9 bases. This TCR derives from a boy aged 10-17 years in good health. CDR3 DNA: TGTGCCAGCAGCAGAGGACAGGGGCGAGTTGGCTACACCTTC. Encoded protein: CASSRGQGRVGYTF.